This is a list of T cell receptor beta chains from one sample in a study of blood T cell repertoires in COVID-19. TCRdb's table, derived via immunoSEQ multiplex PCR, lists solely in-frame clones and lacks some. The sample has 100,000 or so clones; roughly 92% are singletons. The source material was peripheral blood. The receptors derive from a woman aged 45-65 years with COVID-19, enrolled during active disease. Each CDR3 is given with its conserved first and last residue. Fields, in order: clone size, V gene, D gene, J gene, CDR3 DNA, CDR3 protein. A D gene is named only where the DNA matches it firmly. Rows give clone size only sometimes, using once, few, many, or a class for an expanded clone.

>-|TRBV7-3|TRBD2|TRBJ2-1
TGTGCCAGCAGCTCTAGCGGGGGGGCCGGCAATGAGCAGTTCTTC
CASSSSGGAGNEQFF
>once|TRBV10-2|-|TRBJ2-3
TGCGCCAGCAGTGCCGTACGTATGTGGGGGCAGGGCACAGATACGCAGTATTTT
CASSAVRMWGQGTDTQYF
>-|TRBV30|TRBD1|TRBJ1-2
TGTGCCTGGTCATTGACAGGGAACTATGGCTACACCTTC
CAWSLTGNYGYTF
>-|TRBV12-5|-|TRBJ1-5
TGTGCTAGTGGGTATCAAGGGGTAGGCAATCAGCCCCAGCATTTT
CASGYQGVGNQPQHF
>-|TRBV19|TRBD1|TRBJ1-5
TGTGCCAGTACCTTGGGACAGGGCATCCATATACAGCCCCAGCATTTT
CASTLGQGIHIQPQHF
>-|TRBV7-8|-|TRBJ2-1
TGTGCCAGCAGCTTACTAGAACAGGCCTACAATGAGCAGTTCTTC
CASSLLEQAYNEQFF
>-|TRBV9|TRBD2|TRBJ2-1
TGTGCCAGCAGCGTATTAGCGGGGGGGCAGCCGGAGCAGTTCTTC
CASSVLAGGQPEQFF
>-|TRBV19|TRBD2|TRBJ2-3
TGTGCCAGTAGTATAGTTGGAAGGACTAGCGGGGGAGTCACAGATACGCAGTATTTT
CASSIVGRTSGGVTDTQYF
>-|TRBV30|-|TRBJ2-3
TGTGCCTGGAGTGTCTATGAGCTCACAGATACGCAGTATTTT
CAWSVYELTDTQYF
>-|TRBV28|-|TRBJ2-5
TGTGCCAGCAGTTCCTGGACAGTTAAGCGGGAGACCCAGTACTTC
CASSSWTVKRETQYF
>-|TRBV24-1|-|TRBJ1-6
TGTGCCACCTCAGGATCGGGAGGTAATTCACCCCTCCACTTT
CATSGSGGNSPLHF
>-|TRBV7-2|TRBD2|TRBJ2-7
TGTGCCAGCAGCCCCACGGGCGGGGGGGTGTACGAGCAGTACTTC
CASSPTGGGVYEQYF
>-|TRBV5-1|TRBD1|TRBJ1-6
TGCGCCAGCAGCCTAGGACAGGGGGCCTATAATTCACCCCTCCACTTT
CASSLGQGAYNSPLHF
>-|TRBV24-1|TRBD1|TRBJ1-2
TGTGCCACCAGTGATAGGACAGGGATGGGCTACACCTTC
CATSDRTGMGYTF
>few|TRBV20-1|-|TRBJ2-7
TGCAGTACCACGGGGGCCTACGAGCAGTACTTC
CSTTGAYEQYF